This entry lists 9 T cell receptor beta chains sequenced from one sample in a study of spatial heterogeneity in lung cancer (dated by TCRdb to between 2018 and 2021). The library was made by 5' RACE. TCRdb records NextSeq 500 as the sequencer. The raw public data were reprocessed by TCRdb itself: fastp quality trimming at Q25, MiXCR clonotype calling, in-frame beta chains only. Records with the same CDR3 protein are collapsed into one entry carrying the most frequent genes and DNA. Counted in this sample were more than 65,000 distinct CDR3 sequences; over 9.5% of them appeared once. The ten largest make up around 4.3% of the sample. Reading the label with the study, this specimen's time point is: sample taken at primary tumor resection. Whole RNA extracted from tumor and nontumor lung tissue, or from cryopreserved PBMC samples, was used for TCR sequencing without cell sorting. This specimen was PBMCs, taken at surgery. These receptors were taken from a male donor with early-stage non-small cell lung cancer.

This clonotype was recorded at least ten times. The chain couples TRBV28 to TRBJ2-7, with 10 positions matching TRBD1. Looked up from germline, CDR1 is MDHEN and CDR2 is SYDVKM. The CDR3 runs to 15 residues. V was pared by 6 bases and J by 4 bases, with 9 bases of the junction left unmatched. The DNA for the CDR3 is TGTGCCAGCAGGGGGGAGGGACAGGGGAGATACGAGCAGTACTTC. Translating it yields CASRGEGQGRYEQYF.

This clonotype was observed a few times. The rearrangement joins TRBV5-4 to TRBJ2-3, with 10 bases that match TRBD2. CDR1 is SGHNT, CDR2 YYREEE, per germline (reference sequence). V trimming: 0 bases; J trimming: 3 bases; junction bases outside the gene matches: 7. CDR3 length: 17 residues. The DNA of the CDR3 is TGTGCCAGCAGCTTGGCGGGAGCGGGGGGGCGGACAGATACGCAGTATTTT. Its protein is CASSLAGAGGRTDTQYF.

The V and J genes are TRBV13 and TRBJ2-7; 8 positions agree with TRBD2. V was clipped by 7 bases and J by 6 bases; unmatched bases: 8. This CDR3 region has 13 residues. Germline CDR1 and CDR2: PRHDT and FYEKMQ (reference sequence). The CDR3 nucleotides are TGTGCCAGCACCTTCACGGGAGGGCGCGAGCAGTACTTC. It codes for CASTFTGGREQYF.

This clonotype was counted only a few times. The chain uses TRBV29-1 and TRBJ2-7, with D unclear. The CDR3 has 13 amino acids. Trimming shortened V by 6 bases and J by 5 bases, and 17 bases separated the two germline ends. Per germline, CDR1 SQVTM and CDR2 ANQGSEA. CDR3 sequence: CSVEDVRSDEQYF. CDR3 DNA: TGCAGCGTCGAGGATGTTCGAAGCGACGAGCAGTACTTC.

This clonotype was observed a handful of times. This sequence joins TRBV29-1 and TRBJ1-4; tentative D call: TRBD1 (5 bases). The CDR3 runs to 15 residues. Trimming shortened V by 5 bases and J by 0 bases, and 13 bases separated the two germline ends. The V gene's germline CDR1 is SQVTM and CDR2 ANQGSEA. CDR3 residues: CSVQRTGATNEKLFF. CDR3 DNA sequence: TGCAGCGTTCAGCGGACGGGGGCAACTAATGAAAAACTGTTTTTT.

This clonotype was seen more than once but under ten times. V and J are TRBV5-1 and TRBJ2-6; TRBD1 aligns across 7 bases. Per the germline V gene, CDR1 is SGHRS and CDR2 is YFSETQ. Unmatched junction bases numbered 3, after V lost 4 bases and J lost 2 bases. The CDR3 is 15 amino acids. CDR3 sequence reads: CASSIQGPGANVLTF. As DNA, the CDR3 is TGCGCCAGCAGCATACAGGGGCCTGGGGCCAACGTCCTGACTTTC.

This clonotype was counted a few times. The chain couples TRBV4-1 to TRBJ2-3; 12 bases are a match to TRBD2. The CDR3 is 16 residues long. The germline V gene has CDR1 MGHRA and CDR2 YSYEKL. The trim removed 4 bases at V and 3 bases at J, leaving 5 bases unmatched. CDR3 amino acids: CASSLWTSGTTDTQYF. The DNA of the CDR3 is TGCGCCAGCAGCCTTTGGACTAGCGGGACTACAGATACGCAGTATTTT.

This chain connects TRBV10-3 to TRBJ2-5; D remains unclear. From germline, CDR1 is ENHRY and CDR2 SYGVKD. V was shortened by 7 bases and J by 5 bases, with 14 bases between the two germline ends. The CDR3 sequence is 13 residues long. CDR3 region: CAIMDPETETQYF. CDR3 in DNA: TGTGCCATCATGGACCCCGAGACCGAGACCCAGTACTTC.

Many counts were recorded for this clonotype. CDR3 amino acids: CSVEDRDSRTYGYTF. The CDR3 nucleotides are TGCAGCGTTGAAGATCGGGACTCCAGGACCTATGGCTACACCTTC. This rearrangement joins TRBV29-1 to TRBJ1-2; weak D call: TRBD1 (5 bases). Germline V gene sequence: CDR1 SQVTM, CDR2 ANQGSEA. Trimming took off 0 bases at V and 4 bases at J, with 15 bases between the two ends. The CDR3 is made up of 15 amino acids.